The clone carrying this T cell receptor (beta chain) is a singleton in its sample. The sample originates from a study of blood T cell repertoires in COVID-19. As originally analysed: Reference gene primer amplification in the assay estimated nucleated cell counts. Sequencing used immunoSEQ multiplex PCR; TCRdb keeps in-frame clones, though not all of them. That table gives V, J and clone size, and the DNA gave D and trimming. The sample lists 150,000 to 200,000 clones; roughly 88% were seen once. CDR1 and CDR2 (germline): SNHLY, FYNNEI. V lost 6 bases to trimming and J lost 6 bases; unmatched junction nucleotides: 16. The length of the CDR3 is 16 residues. Cohort 3 donors counted as recovered after two negative PCRs, clearance, or resolved symptoms.

The source is a woman aged 25 to 39 who had recovered from COVID-19. What was sequenced was PBMCs or T cells enriched from blood (not recorded which). This chain joins TRBV2 and TRBJ2-7; TRBD1 aligns across 8 bases. CDR3 nucleotides: TGTGCCAGCAGAGATGGACAGGGACTCGAGACCAGCGAGCAGTACTTC. This translates into CASRDGQGLETSEQYF.